These 21 T cell receptor beta chains originate from one sample sequenced in a study of cytomegalovirus exposure and HLA in healthy donors. The PCR used 60 Vbeta and 13 Jbeta primers. Assay: immunoSEQ multiplex PCR; the TCRdb copy retains only in-frame clones and omits some. The sample holds some 190,000 clones, around 81% seen once. Material: PBMCs. These receptors were taken from a man aged 18 to 35 in good health and CMV-seronegative.

The chain has TRBV6-5 and TRBJ2-5; TRBD1 agrees at 7 bases. This CDR3 has 14 residues. V lost 6 bases and J lost 2; bases outside the gene matches: 6. Germline V gene data show CDR1 as MNHEY and CDR2 as SVGAGI. DNA for the CDR3: TGTGCCAGCAGCAGACAGGGTCCTCAAGAGACCCAGTACTTC. It encodes CASSRQGPQETQYF.

The chain joins TRBV4-1 to TRBJ1-5; 7 positions agree with TRBD1. This CDR3 is 18 amino acids long. CDR1 and CDR2 from the germline V gene are MGHRA and YSYEKL. Unmatched junction bases numbered 15, after V lost 0 bases and J lost 7 bases. For the CDR3, the DNA is TGCGCCAGCAGCCAAGATGTCTTGTCGACAGGGTTAGCACAGCCCCAGCATTTT. This gives the protein CASSQDVLSTGLAQPQHF.

The chain uses TRBV28 and TRBJ2-7, with TRBD1 identical over 7 bases. V lost 6 bases to trimming and J lost 6 bases; unmatched junction nucleotides: 8. The CDR3 contains 13 residues. Germline values: CDR1 MDHEN, CDR2 SYDVKM. CDR3 DNA sequence: TGTGCCAGCAGGCAGGACAGGTCGAGCGAGCAGTACTTC. The encoded protein is CASRQDRSSEQYF. Together with reference TRBV28 and TRBJ2-7, the CDR3 gives the full variable domain: DVKVTQSSRYLVKRTGEKVFLECVQDMDHENMFWYRQDPGLGLRLIYFSYDVKMKEKGDIPEGYSVSREKKERFSLILESASTNQTSMYLCASRQDRSSEQYFGPGTRLTVT.

This clone was observed once. The rearrangement links TRBV5-1 to TRBJ1-1; 8 bases line up with TRBD1. The CDR3 is made up of 13 amino acids. The J segment lost 4 bases and the V segment lost 3 bases, leaving 2 bases of the junction unmatched. Germline V gene lookup returns CDR1 SGHRS and CDR2 YFSETQ. As DNA, the CDR3 is TGCGCCAGCAGCTGGACAGGGAGCACTGAAGCTTTCTTT. Protein product: CASSWTGSTEAFF.

The genes are TRBV5-6 and TRBJ2-7; tentative D call: TRBD2 (5 bases). The CDR3 length is 12 residues. The ends were cut back, 0 bases at V and 5 bases at J, with 6 bases in the middle. Germline CDR1 SGHDT, CDR2 YYEEEE. CDR3 protein: CASSLDGDEQYF. The CDR3 DNA reads as TGTGCCAGCAGCTTGGACGGGGACGAGCAGTACTTC.

V and J are TRBV21-1 and TRBJ1-1; TRBD1 is taken as the D call from the table, unchecked against the DNA. TRBV21-1 is recorded as a pseudogene. The CDR3 extends over 17 amino acids. CDR3 amino acids: CASINVDRGPKNTEAFF. CDR3 DNA: TGTGCCAGCATCAATGTCGACAGGGGCCCCAAGAACACTGAAGCTTTCTTT.

V is TRBV7-2 and J is TRBJ2-7; D may be TRBD1 (6 bases). CDR3 size: 13 residues. Germline V gene lookup returns CDR1 SGHTA and CDR2 FQGNSA. Trimming pared 3 bases from V and 1 base from J, leaving 7 bases between. The CDR3 bases are TGTGCCAGCAGCTTCACAGGGTCCTACGAGCAGTACTTC. As protein: CASSFTGSYEQYF.

J is TRBJ2-1 and V is TRBV9, with D possibly TRBD2 on 7 matching bases. V lost 0 bases and J lost 6, with 13 bases in between. Per the germline V gene, CDR1 is SGDLS and CDR2 is YYNGEE. CDR3 length equals 15 residues. Written as DNA, the CDR3 is TGTGCCAGCAGCGTAGCACGAGGGGGGGCCAATGAGCAGTTCTTC. Translating it yields CASSVARGGANEQFF.

V gene TRBV29-1 combines with J gene TRBJ1-1; D call uncertain. V was clipped by 7 bases and J by 1 base, with 7 bases between them. Germline V gene data show CDR1 as SQVTM and CDR2 as ANQGSEA. The CDR3 contains 11 residues. The CDR3 protein is CSARSNTEAFF. In DNA, the CDR3 is TGCAGCGCTCGGTCGAACACTGAAGCTTTCTTT.

This clone was recorded once. The gene calls are TRBV11-2 and TRBJ1-1; D may be TRBD1 (5 bases). V was shortened by 3 bases and J by 2 bases, with 10 bases between the two germline ends. Germline-derived CDR1 and CDR2 are SGHAT and FQNNGV. CDR3 length equals 14 residues. CDR3 in DNA: TGTGCCAGCAGCTTCCAGGGAGGTAACACTGAAGCTTTCTTT. This translates into CASSFQGGNTEAFF.

The gene calls are TRBV5-4 and TRBJ2-1; maybe TRBD2 (5 bases). CDR1 is SGHNT and CDR2 is YYREEE in the germline V gene (reference sequence). V shed 0 bases and J shed 8 bases, with 9 bases lying between them. The CDR3 contains 13 residues. Here the CDR3 DNA reads TGTGCCAGCAGCTTGGTTAGCGTGGATGAGCAGTTCTTC. It encodes CASSLVSVDEQFF.

The V call is TRBV15, the J call TRBJ2-7; 8 bases are shared with TRBD2. The junction had 2 bases not matched to a gene; V was cut back by 3 bases and J by 7 bases. The germline V gene has CDR1 LNHNV and CDR2 YYDKDF (reference sequence). The CDR3 loop spans 12 amino acids. CDR3 DNA sequence: TGTGCCACCAGCAGTCAGCGGGAGGAGCAGTACTTC. This translates into CATSSQREEQYF.

The chain couples TRBV9 to TRBJ2-6; TRBD2 might be the D (6 bases). This CDR3 has 17 residues. The germline gives CDR1 SGDLS, CDR2 YYNGEE. V lost 2 bases and J 3 bases, leaving 15 bases between the germline ends. The CDR3 DNA sequence: TGTGCCAGCAGCGTTCGCGGGATCATCTATGGGGCCAACGTCCTGACTTTC. It is translated as CASSVRGIIYGANVLTF. Supplemented by reference TRBV9 and TRBJ2-6, the full variable domain reads DSGVTQTPKHLITATGQRVTLRCSPRSGDLSVYWYQQSLDQGLQFLIQYYNGEERAKGNILERFSAQQFPDLHSELNLSSLELGDSALYFCASSVRGIIYGANVLTFGAGSRLTVL.

In its sample, this clone was seen a few times. The chain joins TRBV18 to TRBJ2-2; TRBD1 is a possible D gene (6 bases). The CDR3 contains 15 residues. V was trimmed by 5 bases and J by 5 bases, leaving 15 bases between them. Germline loops: CDR1 KGHSH, CDR2 LQKENI. CDR3 in amino acids: CASSAGQPRTGELFF. CDR3 sequence (DNA): TGTGCCAGCTCAGCCGGACAGCCCCGGACCGGGGAGCTGTTTTTT.

The V call is TRBV29-1, the J call TRBJ2-1, with D perhaps TRBD2 (5 bases). Trimming left V 3 bases short and J 2 bases short, with 8 bases between. Germline assignment: CDR1 SQVTM and CDR2 ANQGSEA. This CDR3 region has 13 residues. The CDR3 region has the DNA TGCAGCGTTGATTCCGGGACCTACAATGAGCAGTTCTTC. Translated, it gives CSVDSGTYNEQFF.

The chain links TRBV7-8 to TRBJ2-7; 10 bases map to TRBD2. The CDR3 spans 16 residues. Per germline, CDR1 SGHVS and CDR2 FQNEAQ. The V gene end was trimmed by 4 bases and the J gene end by 2 bases; junction bases not matched to a gene: 8. CDR3 residues: CASSSKRLAGAYEQYF. CDR3 in DNA: TGTGCCAGCAGCTCGAAGAGGCTAGCGGGAGCCTACGAGCAGTACTTC.

The genes are TRBV7-9 and TRBJ2-7; 8 bases match TRBD1. Looked up from germline, CDR1 is SEHNR and CDR2 is FQNEAQ (reference sequence). This CDR3 spans 13 amino acids. J lost 4 bases, V lost 2 bases, and 1 base had no gene match. Written as DNA, the CDR3 is TGTGCCAGCAGCTTAACAGGGGGATACGAGCAGTACTTC. The encoded protein is CASSLTGGYEQYF.

The V and J genes are TRBV6-1 and TRBJ1-1; D is ambiguous. From germline, CDR1 is MNHNS and CDR2 SASEGT. Trimming shortened V by 6 bases and J by 6 bases, and 11 bases separated the two germline ends. The CDR3 covers 12 residues. The CDR3 nucleotides read TGTGCCAGCAGGGTAGAGGCGGCTGAAGCTTTCTTT. Encoded protein: CASRVEAAEAFF.

The chain uses TRBV5-1 and TRBJ1-2; tentatively, D is TRBD1 (5 bases). This CDR3 has 16 residues. Trimming left V 0 bases short and J 2 bases short, with 14 bases between. The germline V gene has CDR1 SGHRS and CDR2 YFSETQ. For the CDR3, the DNA is TGCGCCAGCAGCTTGGGCCAATCGGCAGGGAACTATGGCTACACCTTC. Translated: CASSLGQSAGNYGYTF.

This clone turned up a few times. The chain combines TRBV25-1 with TRBJ2-7, with D perhaps matching TRBD2 (5 bases). CDR1 and CDR2 from the germline V gene are MGHDK and SYGVNS. Trimming pared 6 bases from V and 2 bases from J, leaving 11 bases between. This CDR3 has 13 amino acids. The CDR3 DNA sequence: TGTGCCAGCAGAGAGGCGGGTACCTACGAGCAGTACTTC. Translating gives CASREAGTYEQYF.

The rearrangement uses TRBV6-4 and TRBJ1-2; D unresolved. There are 14 residues in the CDR3. Germline loops: CDR1 MRHNA, CDR2 SNTAGT. Trimming pared 5 bases from V and 5 bases from J, leaving 15 bases between. The CDR3 nucleotides read TGTGCCAGCAGTCCGGGGAGTGGATATTATGGCTACACCTTC. The encoded protein is CASSPGSGYYGYTF.